These 27 T cell receptor beta chains originate from one sample sequenced in a study of post-analysis software for immune sequencing data. Unique molecular identifiers were present in the TCR beta cDNA libraries. Via MiXCR, TCRdb re-called the PCR reads, giving one row per CDR3 protein. Seen here are roughly 800,000 distinct CDR3 sequences, approximately 53% observed once, and the top ten hold approximately 4.4%. Whole-study findings and limits: Compared with controls, patients had more of five TRBV segments, including TRBV5-6, TRBV5-1 and TRBV20-1.

Their cognate antigens are unknown. Sequencing input: blood. All receptors come from a girl between 10 and 17 years old with multiple sclerosis.

The chain is built from TRBV7-3 and TRBJ2-1; no firm D call. Deletions cut 1 base from V and 0 bases from J, with 10 bases between. Germline V CDR1 and CDR2: SGHTA, FQGTGA. The CDR3 covers 16 residues. The CDR3 reads CASSLNPDSSYNEQFF. The CDR3 DNA reads TGTGCCAGCAGCTTAAATCCGGATAGCTCCTACAATGAGCAGTTCTTC.

This clonotype was detected once. The chain carries TRBV6-2 or TRBV6-3 and TRBJ2-5; TRBD2 aligns across 10 bases. The J call could be wrong; TRBJ2-7 is a better fit for the DNA end. The CDR3 has 15 amino acids. The germline V gene has CDR1 MNHEY and CDR2 SVGEGT. The CDR3 protein is CASSYASGRAYEQYF. In DNA, the CDR3 is TGTGCCAGCAGTTACGCTAGCGGGAGAGCCTACGAGCAGTACTTC.

The V and J genes are TRBV7-9 and TRBJ2-7; D tentatively reads TRBD1 or TRBD2 (7 bases each). V dropped 5 bases and J dropped 2 bases, with 13 bases sitting between them. This CDR3 spans 14 amino acids. Germline V lookup: CDR1 SEHNR, CDR2 FQNEAQ (reference sequence). This CDR3 reads CASSQGGTAYEQYF. For the CDR3, the DNA is TGTGCCAGCAGCCAGGGGGGGACAGCCTACGAGCAGTACTTC.

The V and J genes are TRBV24-1 and TRBJ2-7; 7 nucleotides agree with TRBD1. The DNA end lines up better with TRBJ2-5; the J call may be wrong. The CDR3 contains 13 residues. The germline gives CDR1 KGHDR, CDR2 SFDVKD. DNA for the CDR3: TGTGCCACCAACCACAGGGGTGGGGAGACCCAGTACTTC. Amino acids: CATNHRGGETQYF.

J is TRBJ2-7 and V is TRBV3-1, with TRBD1 as a possible D gene (5 bases). V shed 0 bases and J shed 3 bases, with 9 bases lying between them. Germline V gene data show CDR1 as LGHDT and CDR2 as YNNKEL (reference sequence). This CDR3 spans 14 amino acids. The CDR3 sequence is CASSQDKGFYEQYF. CDR3 in DNA: TGTGCCAGCAGCCAAGATAAGGGGTTCTACGAGCAGTACTTC.

V usage is TRBV27 and J usage is TRBJ1-5; D unclear. The CDR3 is made up of 14 amino acids. CDR1 and CDR2 from the germline V gene are MNHEY and SMNVEV (reference sequence). Deletions cut 5 bases from V and 0 bases from J, with 8 bases between. The CDR3 bases are TGTGCCAGCAGTGTACGGAATAGCAATCAGCCCCAGCATTTT. Translating it yields CASSVRNSNQPQHF.

This rearrangement joins TRBV29-1 to TRBJ2-1, with 9 bases that match TRBD2. The V and J ends lost 6 bases and 6 bases, in that order; junction bases with no gene match: 12. This CDR3 spans 15 amino acids. Germline CDR1 reads SQVTM; CDR2 reads ANQGSEA. CDR3 sequence: CSVAHGSGSFNEQFF. CDR3 in DNA: TGCAGCGTCGCCCACGGTAGCGGGAGCTTCAATGAGCAGTTCTTC.

This clonotype was seen at least ten times. This chain links TRBV4-1 with TRBJ2-7; 8 positions match TRBD1. The V gene end was trimmed by 1 base and the J gene end by 0 bases; junction bases not matched to a gene: 8. CDR3 length: 17 amino acids. The germline V gene encodes CDR1 MGHRA and CDR2 YSYEKL. The CDR3 DNA sequence: TGCGCCAGCAGCCAAGGATCGACAGGGGCGAACTCCTACGAGCAGTACTTC. Protein: CASSQGSTGANSYEQYF.

CDR3 region: CASTGGGRETQYF. The CDR3 DNA follows: TGTGCCAGCACAGGGGGGGGCAGGGAGACCCAGTACTTC. The rearrangement joins TRBV7-2 to TRBJ2-5; tentatively, D is TRBD1 or TRBD2 (7 bases each). Germline CDR1 is SGHTA and CDR2 is FQGNSA. V was clipped by 7 bases and J by 5 bases, with 14 bases between them. There are 13 residues in the CDR3.

This chain joins TRBV20-1 and TRBJ1-2; perhaps TRBD1 as D (6 bases). Per the germline V gene, CDR1 is DFQATT and CDR2 is SNEGSKA (reference sequence). This CDR3 comprises 14 residues. Between the trimmed V and J ends, which lost 3 bases and 4 bases, there was a span of 15 bases. The CDR3, as DNA: TGCAGTGCTAGGGACACAGGGATCGGCTATGGCTACACCTTC. This gives the protein CSARDTGIGYGYTF.

The chain links TRBV12-3 or TRBV12-4 to TRBJ2-3; 8 nucleotides line up with TRBD2. The V segment lost 6 bases and the J segment 5 bases; nucleotides outside the gene matches: 7. The length of the CDR3 is 14 residues. The DNA of the CDR3 is TGTGCCAGCAGGCGGGAGGAGGGGCAAGATACGCAGTATTTT. This encodes CASRREEGQDTQYF.

This chain uses TRBV20-1 with TRBJ1-4; the match to TRBD1 covers 9 bases. CDR3 size: 15 residues. Looked up from germline, CDR1 is DFQATT and CDR2 is SNEGSKA (reference sequence). The trim removed 6 bases at V and 0 bases at J, leaving 5 bases unmatched. CDR3 region: CSAKGQGATNEKLFF. The CDR3 nucleotides are TGCAGTGCAAAGGGACAGGGAGCAACTAATGAAAAACTGTTTTTT.

This rearrangement joins TRBV29-1 to TRBJ2-7; the D gene is possibly TRBD2 (6 bases). CDR1 is SQVTM and CDR2 is ANQGSEA in the germline V gene. The CDR3 length is 11 residues. The V and J ends lost 7 bases and 7 bases respectively, with 14 bases between them. CDR3 sequence reads: CSGGAGREQYF. Written as DNA, the CDR3 is TGCAGCGGCGGCGCAGGGAGGGAGCAGTACTTC.

The chain recombines TRBV6-5 with TRBJ2-5, with D uncertain. Near its end, the DNA agrees better with TRBJ2-7, so the J call may be wrong. Germline CDR1 reads MNHEY; CDR2 reads SVGAGI. This CDR3 has 12 amino acids. CDR3 DNA: TGTGCCAGCGGCCTTACTACCTACGAGCAGTACTTC. It is translated as CASGLTTYEQYF.

This clonotype was seen repeatedly, ten times or more. The gene calls are TRBV18 and TRBJ2-5, with D unresolved. Deletions cut 3 bases from V and 2 bases from J, with 4 bases between. The germline V gene has CDR1 KGHSH and CDR2 LQKENI. The CDR3 length is 12 residues. CDR3 residues: CASSPRQETQYF. The DNA of the CDR3 is TGTGCCAGCTCACCCAGGCAAGAGACCCAGTACTTC.

The rearrangement uses TRBV27 and TRBJ2-7; D unresolved. CDR1 is MNHEY and CDR2 is SMNVEV in the germline V gene (reference sequence). The V end lost 0 bases, the J end lost 0 bases, and 12 bases lay between the germline ends. This CDR3 contains 16 residues. This CDR3 is CASSLSAGKGSYEQYF. In DNA form, the CDR3 reads TGTGCCAGCAGTTTATCGGCTGGGAAGGGCTCCTACGAGCAGTACTTC.

The J gene is TRBJ2-1, the V gene TRBV7-3, with D maybe TRBD2 (5 bases). The J call may be mistaken, given a closer DNA end match to TRBJ2-7. Germline V CDR1 and CDR2: SGHTA, FQGTGA. The CDR3 has 15 amino acids. The CDR3 loop reads CASSLIVGWGVEQYF. The DNA for the CDR3 is TGTGCCAGCAGCTTAATCGTGGGTTGGGGAGTCGAGCAGTACTTC.

This clonotype was recorded only once. One end of the junction varies from germline; a read error may be responsible. The rearrangement links TRBV6-5 to TRBJ1-2; the D is unclear. The CDR3 is 15 residues long. Germline V lookup: CDR1 MNHEY, CDR2 SVGAGI. This chain's CDR3 is CASSYLSETNYGYIF. The DNA for the CDR3 is TGTGCCAGCAGTTACCTCTCCGAGACTAACTATGGCTACATCTTC.

The chain joins TRBV6-4 to TRBJ2-5; D remains ambiguous. The J call may be incorrect, as the DNA end agrees better with TRBJ2-7. The CDR3 spans 10 residues. CDR1 and CDR2 (germline): MRHNA, SNTAGT. CDR3 DNA: TGTGCCAGCATAGGTTACGAGCAGTACTTC. It codes for CASIGYEQYF.

The chain recombines TRBV12-3 or TRBV12-4 with TRBJ2-1, with D possibly being TRBD2 (7 bases). This CDR3 spans 16 amino acids. V lost 1 base, J lost 2 bases, and 12 bases lay in between. In nucleotides, the CDR3 is TGTGCCAGCAGTTTAGATCCGGGGGGCCCCTACAATGAGCAGTTCTTC. Its protein is CASSLDPGGPYNEQFF.

This sequence joins TRBV18 and TRBJ2-3; D gene unclear. V lost 1 base and J lost 1, with 6 bases in between. The length of the CDR3 is 14 residues. CDR1 and CDR2 (germline): KGHSH, LQKENI. CDR3 DNA: TGTGCCAGCTCACCACGTGACGGCACAGATACGCAGTATTTT. Residues: CASSPRDGTDTQYF.

The chain uses TRBV7-3 and TRBJ2-5, with 10 bases matching TRBD1. The end of the DNA aligns better with TRBJ2-7, so the J call may be wrong. Germline-derived CDR1 and CDR2 are SGHTA and FQGTGA. The CDR3 runs 17 residues. CDR3 region: CASSSMGQGIFRYEQYF. In nucleotides, the CDR3 is TGTGCCAGCAGCTCCATGGGACAGGGGATCTTTCGCTACGAGCAGTACTTC.

V gene TRBV27 combines with J gene TRBJ1-5; D not resolved. Germline V gives CDR1 MNHEY, CDR2 SMNVEV (reference sequence). V lost 8 bases and J 6 bases, leaving 17 bases between the germline ends. There are 14 residues in the CDR3. CDR3: CASDRLRSRQPQHF. CDR3 DNA sequence: TGTGCCAGCGACCGGCTGCGGTCTCGTCAGCCCCAGCATTTT.

The J gene is TRBJ1-6, the V gene TRBV5-1; D may be TRBD1 (5 bases). Between the trimmed V and J ends, which lost 4 bases and 8 bases, there was a span of 16 bases. Germline-derived CDR1 and CDR2 are SGHRS and YFSETQ. The CDR3 contains 15 residues. CDR3 coding DNA: TGCGCCAGCAGCCTCGGGCAGGGAATTTATTCACCCCTCCACTTT. It codes for CASSLGQGIYSPLHF.

V usage is TRBV20-1 and J usage is TRBJ2-1; D is perhaps TRBD2 (7 bases). This CDR3 is 16 amino acids long. With 1 base removed from V and 2 bases from J, the gap between germline ends came to 15 bases. Germline loops: CDR1 DFQATT, CDR2 SNEGSKA (reference sequence). CDR3 region: CSARGTGGPAYNEQFF. As DNA, the CDR3 is TGCAGTGCTAGAGGGACGGGGGGCCCGGCCTACAATGAGCAGTTCTTC.

J is TRBJ1-1 and V is TRBV29-1; no reliable D call. This CDR3 comprises 13 residues. Per germline, CDR1 SQVTM and CDR2 ANQGSEA. V was cut by 2 bases and J by 5 bases, with 12 bases left in between. The CDR3 loop reads CSVERQFGTEAFF. CDR3 DNA: TGCAGCGTTGAACGGCAATTTGGTACTGAAGCTTTCTTT.

This sequence joins TRBV14 and TRBJ2-5; no clear D. CDR1 SGHDN and CDR2 FVKESK come from the germline V gene. This CDR3 spans 17 amino acids. Trimming left V 0 bases short and J 2 bases short, with 16 bases between. The CDR3 loop is CASSQDQPWALQETQYF. Here the CDR3 DNA reads TGTGCCAGCAGCCAAGATCAGCCCTGGGCGTTGCAAGAGACCCAGTACTTC.